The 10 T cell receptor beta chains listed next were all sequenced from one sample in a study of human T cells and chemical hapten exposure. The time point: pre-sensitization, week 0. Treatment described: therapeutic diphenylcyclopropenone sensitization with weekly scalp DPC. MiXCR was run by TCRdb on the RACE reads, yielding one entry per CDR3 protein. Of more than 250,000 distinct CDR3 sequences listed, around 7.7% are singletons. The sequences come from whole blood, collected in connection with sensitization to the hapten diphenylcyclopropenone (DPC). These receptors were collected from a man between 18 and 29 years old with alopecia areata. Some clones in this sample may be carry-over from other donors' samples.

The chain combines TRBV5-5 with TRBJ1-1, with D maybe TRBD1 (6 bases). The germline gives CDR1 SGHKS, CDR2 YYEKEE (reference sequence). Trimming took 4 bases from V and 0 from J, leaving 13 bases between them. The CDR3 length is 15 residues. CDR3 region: CASSPGNRVNTEAFF. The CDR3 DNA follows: TGTGCCAGCAGCCCTGGGAACAGGGTGAACACTGAAGCTTTCTTT.

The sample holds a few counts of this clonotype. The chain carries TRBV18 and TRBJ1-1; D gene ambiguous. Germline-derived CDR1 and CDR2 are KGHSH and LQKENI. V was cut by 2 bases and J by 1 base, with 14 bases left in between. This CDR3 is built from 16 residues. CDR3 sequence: CASSPLAHTENTEAFF. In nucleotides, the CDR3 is TGTGCCAGCTCACCATTGGCGCACACAGAGAACACTGAAGCTTTCTTT.

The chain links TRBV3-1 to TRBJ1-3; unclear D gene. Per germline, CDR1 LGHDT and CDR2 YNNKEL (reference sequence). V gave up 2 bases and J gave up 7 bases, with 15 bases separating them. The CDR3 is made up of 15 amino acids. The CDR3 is CASSQPRPGTNTIYF. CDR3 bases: TGTGCCAGCAGCCAACCAAGGCCAGGTACGAACACCATATATTTT.

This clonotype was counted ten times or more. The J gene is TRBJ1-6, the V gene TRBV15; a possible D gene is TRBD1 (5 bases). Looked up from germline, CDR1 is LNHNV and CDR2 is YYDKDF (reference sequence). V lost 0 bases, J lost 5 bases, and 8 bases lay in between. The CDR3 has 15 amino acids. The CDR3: CATSRDPGNNSPLHF. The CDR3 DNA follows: TGTGCCACCAGCAGAGATCCAGGGAATAATTCACCCCTCCACTTT. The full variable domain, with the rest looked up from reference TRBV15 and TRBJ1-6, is DAMVIQNPRYQVTQFGKPVTLSCSQTLNHNVMYWYQQKSSQAPKLLFHYYDKDFNNEADTPDNFQSRRPNTSFCFLDIRSPGLGDTAMYLCATSRDPGNNSPLHFGNGTRLTVT.

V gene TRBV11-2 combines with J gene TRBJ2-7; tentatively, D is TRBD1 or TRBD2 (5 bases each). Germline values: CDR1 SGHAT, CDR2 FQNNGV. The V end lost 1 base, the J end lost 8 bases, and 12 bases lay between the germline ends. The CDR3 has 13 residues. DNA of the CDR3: TGTGCCAGCAGCTTAGGGTACGAGGGGAAGCAGTACGTC. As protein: CASSLGYEGKQYV.

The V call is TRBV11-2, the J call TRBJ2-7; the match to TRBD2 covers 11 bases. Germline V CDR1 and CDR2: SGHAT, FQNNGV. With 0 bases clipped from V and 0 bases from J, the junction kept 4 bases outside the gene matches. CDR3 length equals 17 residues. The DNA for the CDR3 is TGTGCCAGCAGCTTAGAGCCGGGACTAGCGGCCTCCTACGAGCAGTACTTC. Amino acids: CASSLEPGLAASYEQYF.

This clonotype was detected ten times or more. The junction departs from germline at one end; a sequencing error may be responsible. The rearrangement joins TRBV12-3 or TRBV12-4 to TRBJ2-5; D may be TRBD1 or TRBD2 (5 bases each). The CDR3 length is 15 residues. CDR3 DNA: TGTGCCAGCAGTTTATTTTCAGGGAGTCGAGAGACCCGGTACTTC. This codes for CASSLFSGSRETRYF.

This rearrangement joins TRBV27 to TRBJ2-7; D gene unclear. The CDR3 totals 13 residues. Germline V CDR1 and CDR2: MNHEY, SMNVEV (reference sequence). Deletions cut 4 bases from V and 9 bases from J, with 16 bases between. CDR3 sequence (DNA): TGTGCCAGCAGTTCCATTCCCGCCCGTCGGCAGTACGTC. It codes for CASSSIPARRQYV.

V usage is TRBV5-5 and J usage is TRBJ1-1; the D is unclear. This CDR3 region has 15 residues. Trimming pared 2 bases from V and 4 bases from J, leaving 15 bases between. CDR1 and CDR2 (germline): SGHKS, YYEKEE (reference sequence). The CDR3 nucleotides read TGTGCCAGCAGCTTTCTGAATAGGCTGGGCACTGAAGCTTTCTTT. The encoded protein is CASSFLNRLGTEAFF.

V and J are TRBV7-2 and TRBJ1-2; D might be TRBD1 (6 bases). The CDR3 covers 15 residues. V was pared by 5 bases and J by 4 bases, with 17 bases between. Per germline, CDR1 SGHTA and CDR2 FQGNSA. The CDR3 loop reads CASSKEGGISYGYTF. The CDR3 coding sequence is TGTGCCAGCAGCAAAGAGGGGGGTATAAGCTATGGCTACACCTTC.